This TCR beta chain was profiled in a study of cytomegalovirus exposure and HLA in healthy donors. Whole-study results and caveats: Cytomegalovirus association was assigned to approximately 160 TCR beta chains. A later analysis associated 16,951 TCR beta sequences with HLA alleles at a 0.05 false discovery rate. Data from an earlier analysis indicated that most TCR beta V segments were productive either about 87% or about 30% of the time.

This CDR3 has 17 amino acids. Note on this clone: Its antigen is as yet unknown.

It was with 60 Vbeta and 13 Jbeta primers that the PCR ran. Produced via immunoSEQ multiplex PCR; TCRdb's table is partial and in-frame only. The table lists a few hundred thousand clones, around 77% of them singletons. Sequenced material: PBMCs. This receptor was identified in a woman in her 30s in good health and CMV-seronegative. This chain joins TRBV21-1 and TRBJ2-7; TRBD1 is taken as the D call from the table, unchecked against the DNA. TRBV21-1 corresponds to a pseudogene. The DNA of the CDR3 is TGTGCCAGCAGCAATGGGGTGAGAGGGGGTAAAAACTACGAGCAGTACTTC. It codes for CASSNGVRGGKNYEQYF.